These 13 T cell receptor beta chains came from one sample sequenced in a study of blood T cell repertoires in COVID-19. Sequencing was performed with immunoSEQ multiplex PCR; in TCRdb, only in-frame clones are kept and a portion is missing. In the table there are fewer than 45,000 clones, roughly 73% of which are singletons. The specimen sequenced was peripheral blood. These TCRs come from a man in his sixties with acute or convalescent COVID-19.

This clone was recorded a few times. This chain links TRBV6-6 with TRBJ2-4; TRBD1 agrees at 7 bases. V dropped 6 bases and J dropped 8; count of bases not matched to a gene: 4. The CDR3 spans 12 residues. In germline, CDR1 is MNHNY, CDR2 SVGAGI (reference sequence). The CDR3 DNA follows: TGTGCCAGCAGCTGGACAGGAGACATTCAGTACTTC. Its translation: CASSWTGDIQYF.

The J gene is TRBJ2-1, the V gene TRBV7-9; maybe TRBD2 (5 bases). CDR1 is SEHNR and CDR2 is FQNEAQ in the germline V gene (reference sequence). V shed 3 bases and J shed 5 bases, with 11 bases lying between them. This CDR3 is 14 amino acids long. CDR3 amino acids: CASSFLAYHNEQFF. The CDR3 DNA follows: TGTGCCAGCAGCTTTCTAGCCTACCACAATGAGCAGTTCTTC.

The chain carries TRBV6-5 and TRBJ2-7; 7 bases fit TRBD1. J lost 2 bases, V lost 6 bases, and 7 bases had no gene match. Looked up from germline, CDR1 is MNHEY and CDR2 is SVGAGI. The CDR3 consists of 14 residues. The CDR3: CASRTTGQPYEQYF. CDR3 coding DNA: TGTGCCAGCAGGACAACGGGACAGCCCTACGAGCAGTACTTC.

This clone came up a few times. This chain joins TRBV5-1 and TRBJ2-7; maybe TRBD2 (6 bases). The CDR3 is made up of 13 amino acids. The V end lost 4 bases, the J end lost 12 bases, and 20 bases lay between the germline ends. CDR1 is SGHRS and CDR2 is YFSETQ in the germline V gene. Here the CDR3 DNA reads TGCGCCAGCAGCAACGTACCGGGCGGGGAGTTGTACTTC. Its translation: CASSNVPGGELYF.

Only one count was recorded for this clone. This chain joins TRBV9 and TRBJ1-1; the D gene is possibly TRBD1 (6 bases). The CDR3 is 14 residues long. V gave up 0 bases and J gave up 1 base, with 7 bases separating them. CDR1 is SGDLS, CDR2 YYNGEE, per germline. CDR3 in amino acids: CASSVGDTNTEAFF. CDR3 in DNA: TGTGCCAGCAGCGTAGGGGACACGAACACTGAAGCTTTCTTT.

The V call is TRBV6-5, the J call TRBJ2-7, with TRBD1 as a possible D gene (5 bases). The CDR3 runs to 13 residues. V lost 10 bases to trimming and J lost 5 bases, with 18 bases between them. CDR1 is MNHEY and CDR2 is SVGAGI in the germline V gene. CDR3 amino acids: CATSDGTRDEQYF. The DNA of the CDR3 is TGTGCCACCTCCGACGGAACCAGGGACGAGCAGTACTTC.

The rearrangement links TRBV23-1 to TRBJ2-7; 9 bases map to TRBD1. TRBV23-1 is identified as an open reading frame with a role that is uncertain. The CDR3 is made up of 15 amino acids. The J segment lost 2 bases and the V segment lost 4 bases, leaving 6 bases of the junction unmatched. In DNA form, the CDR3 reads TGCGCCAGCAGTCCCATGGACAGGGGCGCCTACGAGCAGTACTTC. It codes for CASSPMDRGAYEQYF.

The gene calls are TRBV5-1 and TRBJ1-1; no firm D call. The ends were cut back, 0 bases at V and 1 base at J, with 16 bases in the middle. CDR1 is SGHRS and CDR2 is YFSETQ in the germline V gene. The CDR3 extends over 17 amino acids. CDR3 amino acids: CASSLAQVTVGNTEAFF. In nucleotides, the CDR3 is TGCGCCAGCAGCTTGGCCCAAGTAACGGTCGGGAACACTGAAGCTTTCTTT.

This sequence joins TRBV12-3 or TRBV12-4 and TRBJ2-7; TRBD1 agrees at 8 bases. The CDR3 extends over 12 amino acids. Losses at the gene ends were 5 bases for V and 5 bases for J; bases not matched to a gene: 2. The CDR3 nucleotides are TGTGCCAGCAGTAGCAGGGGGCACGAGCAGTACTTC. Amino acid sequence: CASSSRGHEQYF.

The V gene is TRBV28, the J gene TRBJ1-2, with D perhaps TRBD1 (6 bases). With 6 bases removed from V and 3 bases from J, the gap between germline ends came to 17 bases. This CDR3 is 15 amino acids long. Germline CDR1 reads MDHEN; CDR2 reads SYDVKM. The CDR3 sequence is CASSPAGAIHYGYTF. CDR3 DNA sequence: TGTGCCAGCAGCCCCGCGGGGGCGATTCACTATGGCTACACCTTC.

This chain uses TRBV10-1 with TRBJ2-3; 7 nucleotides align to TRBD1. With 3 bases clipped from V and 4 bases from J, the junction kept 7 bases outside the gene matches. Germline lookup yields CDR1 WNHNN and CDR2 SYGVQD (reference sequence). This CDR3 contains 15 residues. The CDR3 DNA sequence: TGCGCCAGCAGTGACTGGACGGGACAGTCAGATACGCAGTATTTT. Protein: CASSDWTGQSDTQYF.

This sequence joins TRBV27 and TRBJ2-1; tentative D call: TRBD2 (6 bases). CDR3 length: 17 residues. V gave up 0 bases and J gave up 9 bases, with 21 bases separating them. CDR1 is MNHEY and CDR2 is SMNVEV in the germline V gene (reference sequence). The CDR3 here is CASSLSFRDSNPGEQFF. In DNA form, the CDR3 reads TGTGCCAGCAGTTTATCCTTCCGGGACTCCAACCCCGGTGAGCAGTTCTTC.

The rearrangement uses TRBV11-2 and TRBJ1-6; maybe TRBD1 (5 bases). Germline assignment: CDR1 SGHAT and CDR2 FQNNGV. V lost 0 bases and J 14 bases, leaving 11 bases between the germline ends. The CDR3 contains 13 residues. The DNA of the CDR3 is TGTGCCAGCAGCTTAGAAACAGGAGGGGCCCTCCACTTT. This gives the protein CASSLETGGALHF.